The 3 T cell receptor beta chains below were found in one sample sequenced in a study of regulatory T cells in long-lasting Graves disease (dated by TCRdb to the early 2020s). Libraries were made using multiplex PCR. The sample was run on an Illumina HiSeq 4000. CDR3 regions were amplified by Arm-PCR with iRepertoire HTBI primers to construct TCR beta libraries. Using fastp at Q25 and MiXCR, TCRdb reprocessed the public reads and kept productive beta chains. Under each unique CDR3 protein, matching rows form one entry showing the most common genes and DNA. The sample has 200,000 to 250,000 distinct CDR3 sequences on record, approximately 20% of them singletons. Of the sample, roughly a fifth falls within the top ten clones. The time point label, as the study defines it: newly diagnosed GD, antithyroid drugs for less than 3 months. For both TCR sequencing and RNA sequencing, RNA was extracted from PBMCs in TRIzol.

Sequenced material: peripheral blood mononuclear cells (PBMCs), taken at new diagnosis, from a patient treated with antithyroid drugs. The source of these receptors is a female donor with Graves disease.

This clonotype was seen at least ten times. As DNA, the CDR3 is TGTGCCAGCAGCCAAGATGGAGTCTCAGATGAGCAGTACTTC. This encodes CASSQDGVSDEQYF. The V and J genes are TRBV14 and TRBJ2-7; D gene unclear. Trimming shortened V by 0 bases and J by 7 bases, and 13 bases separated the two germline ends. The CDR3 covers 14 residues. Germline V gene sequence: CDR1 SGHDN, CDR2 FVKESK.

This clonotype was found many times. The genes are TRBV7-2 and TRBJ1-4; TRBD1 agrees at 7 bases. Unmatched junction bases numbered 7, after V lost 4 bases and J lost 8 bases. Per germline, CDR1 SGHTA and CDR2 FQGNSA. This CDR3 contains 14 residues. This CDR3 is CASSSPGQEEKLFF. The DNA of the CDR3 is TGTGCCAGCAGCTCCCCCGGACAGGAAGAAAAACTGTTTTTT.

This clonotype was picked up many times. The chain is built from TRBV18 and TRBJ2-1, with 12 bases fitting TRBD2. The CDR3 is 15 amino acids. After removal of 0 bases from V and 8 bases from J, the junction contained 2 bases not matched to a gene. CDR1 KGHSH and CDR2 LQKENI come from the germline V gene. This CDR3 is CASSPPTSGGHEQFF. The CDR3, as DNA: TGTGCCAGCTCACCACCGACTAGCGGGGGTCATGAGCAGTTCTTC.